This T cell receptor (beta chain) comes out of a study of T cells in Graves' hyperthyroidism and ophthalmopathy. Study-level findings and limits: Expanded thyroid clonotypes (above 0.001) were mostly also found in blood.

This clonotype appeared a few times. Its antigen is currently unknown. TCR beta CDR3 regions were amplified from RNA transcripts. The TCR CDR3 was amplified in a first-round RT-PCR using the HTBI primer set. MiXCR was run by TCRdb on the multiplex PCR reads, yielding one entry per CDR3 protein. Among under 400,000 distinct CDR3 sequences listed, under 25% were seen once. Sequenced material: blood. This TCR came from a woman between 45 and 60 years old with Graves' hyperthyroidism.

Written as DNA, the CDR3 is TGTGCCAGCAGCTTATTCGTCAGGGCAATCTACGAGCAGTACTTC. Translation: CASSLFVRAIYEQYF. The V call is TRBV7-2, the J call TRBJ2-7; D perhaps matches TRBD1 (5 bases). The CDR3 has 15 residues. Germline CDR1 SGHTA, CDR2 FQGNSA. Trimming pared 2 bases from V and 3 bases from J, leaving 14 bases between.